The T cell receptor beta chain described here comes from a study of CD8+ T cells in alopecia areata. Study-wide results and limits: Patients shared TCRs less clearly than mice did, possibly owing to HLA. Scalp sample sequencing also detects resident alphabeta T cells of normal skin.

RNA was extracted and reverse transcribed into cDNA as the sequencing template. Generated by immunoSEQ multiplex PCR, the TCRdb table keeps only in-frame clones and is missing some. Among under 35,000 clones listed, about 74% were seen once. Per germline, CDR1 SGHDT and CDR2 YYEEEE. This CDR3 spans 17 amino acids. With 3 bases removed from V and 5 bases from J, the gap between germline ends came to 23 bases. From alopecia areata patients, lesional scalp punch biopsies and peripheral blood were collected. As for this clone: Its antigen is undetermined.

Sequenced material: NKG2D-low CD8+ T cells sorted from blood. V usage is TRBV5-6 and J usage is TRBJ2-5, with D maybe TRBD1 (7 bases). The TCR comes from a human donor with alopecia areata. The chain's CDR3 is CASSSTWAGGSHETQYF. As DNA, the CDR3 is TGTGCCAGCAGCTCCACGTGGGCAGGGGGGTCACACGAGACCCAGTACTTC. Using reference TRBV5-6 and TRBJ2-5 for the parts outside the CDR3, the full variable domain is DAGVTQSPTHLIKTRGQQVTLRCSPKSGHDTVSWYQQALGQGPQFIFQYYEEEERQRGNFPDRFSGHQFPNYSSELNVNALLLGDSALYLCASSSTWAGGSHETQYFGPGTRLLVL.